The 20 T cell receptor beta chains reported below all come from one sample, sequenced in a study of T cell responses to AZD1222 COVID-19 vaccine. Using immunoSEQ multiplex PCR, the repertoire was profiled, and TCRdb retains in-frame clones only, with some absent. The sample carries roughly 140,000 clones, approximately 88% recorded once. Material: peripheral blood, obtained on day 0 of AZD1222 vaccination. The receptor source for this set is an adult in good health.

CDR3 sequence (DNA): TGTGCCTGGAGTTGGGGGGAGTTATCAAATGAGCAGTTCTTC. This gives the protein CAWSWGELSNEQFF. The chain combines TRBV30 with TRBJ2-1; TRBD2 might be the D (6 bases). Looked up from germline, CDR1 is GTSNPN and CDR2 is SVGIG (reference sequence). V dropped 2 bases and J dropped 7 bases, with 15 bases sitting between them. The CDR3 sequence is 14 residues long.

On this clone: Other DNA sequences in this specimen translate into the identical CDR3. The chain combines TRBV6-5 with TRBJ1-1; D is undetermined. Germline CDR1 and CDR2: MNHEY and SVGAGI. V lost 2 bases and J lost 0, with 4 bases in between. The CDR3 totals 13 residues. The CDR3 DNA reads as TGTGCCAGCAGTTACAGCCTGAACACTGAAGCTTTCTTT. This encodes CASSYSLNTEAFF.

The gene calls are TRBV9 and TRBJ2-1, with D possibly called TRBD1 or TRBD2 (7 bases each). Germline V gene sequence: CDR1 SGDLS, CDR2 YYNGEE. The V end lost 0 bases, the J end lost 8 bases, and 30 bases lay between the germline ends. The CDR3 is 20 residues long. The CDR3, as DNA: TGTGCCAGCAGCGTAGCTCCCCTCGCGGGAGTAGGGGGCACAAGGGATGAGCAGTTCTTC. Protein sequence: CASSVAPLAGVGGTRDEQFF. Full variable domain (rest looked up from reference TRBV9 and TRBJ2-1): DSGVTQTPKHLITATGQRVTLRCSPRSGDLSVYWYQQSLDQGLQFLIQYYNGEERAKGNILERFSAQQFPDLHSELNLSSLELGDSALYFCASSVAPLAGVGGTRDEQFFGPGTRLTVL.

The rearrangement uses TRBV28 and TRBJ2-2; D possibly corresponds to TRBD2 (5 bases). Germline V gene sequence: CDR1 MDHEN, CDR2 SYDVKM. The V end was cut by 3 bases, the J end by 1 base, with 18 bases between. The CDR3 covers 18 residues. The CDR3: CASSLYPPGNVNTGELFF. In DNA form, the CDR3 reads TGTGCCAGCAGTTTGTATCCCCCGGGGAACGTGAACACCGGGGAGCTGTTTTTT.

V and J are TRBV28 and TRBJ1-5; TRBD1 might be the D (5 bases). V was pared by 6 bases and J by 4 bases, with 13 bases between. The CDR3 covers 14 residues. Germline V lookup: CDR1 MDHEN, CDR2 SYDVKM. The CDR3 sequence is CASRSPGLNQPQHF. The CDR3 bases are TGTGCCAGCAGATCCCCAGGGTTGAATCAGCCCCAGCATTTT.

The rearrangement joins TRBV13 to TRBJ1-2; the match to TRBD1 covers 8 bases. The V segment lost 2 bases and the J segment 6 bases; nucleotides outside the gene matches: 5. The CDR3 length is 14 residues. The germline V gene has CDR1 PRHDT and CDR2 FYEKMQ (reference sequence). The DNA of the CDR3 is TGTGCCAGCAGCTTACGGACAGGGTATGATGGCTACACCTTC. Amino acids: CASSLRTGYDGYTF.

The chain uses TRBV7-9 and TRBJ2-5, with TRBD1 matching over 9 bases. The CDR3 runs to 17 residues. CDR1 is SEHNR, CDR2 FQNEAQ, per germline (reference sequence). J gave up 0 bases and V 2 bases, and 7 bases lay outside the gene matches. As DNA, the CDR3 is TGTGCCAGCAGCTTATGGGGGACAGGGCCCCACCAAGAGACCCAGTACTTC. This translates into CASSLWGTGPHQETQYF.

This chain joins TRBV2 and TRBJ2-2; D is undetermined. This CDR3 region has 16 residues. The germline gives CDR1 SNHLY, CDR2 FYNNEI. V lost 0 bases to trimming and J lost 6 bases, with 14 bases between them. CDR3 in DNA: TGTGCCAGCAGTGAAGCGCCATATAGGTCGTCCGGGGAGCTGTTTTTT. Amino acid sequence: CASSEAPYRSSGELFF.

Concerning this clone: One junction end disagrees with the germline gene, perhaps due to a read error. The J gene is TRBJ2-1, the V gene TRBV3-1 (or the pseudogene TRBV3-2), with TRBD2 identical over 8 bases. The CDR3 covers 16 residues. Per germline, CDR1 LGHDT and CDR2 YNNKEL (reference sequence). CDR3 bases: TGTGCCAGCACCCAACCCAAGGGGAGATCGGGGGGGAGGCGGTTCTTC. It codes for CASTQPKGRSGGRRFF.

This chain joins TRBV6-1 and TRBJ1-1; D ambiguous. The germline V gene has CDR1 MNHNS and CDR2 SASEGT. The CDR3 is 15 residues long. V lost 3 bases and J lost 0, with 11 bases in between. CDR3 loop: CASSDTAALNTEAFF. DNA of the CDR3: TGTGCCAGCAGTGACACAGCCGCTTTGAACACTGAAGCTTTCTTT.

The sample holds one count of this clone. The gene calls are TRBV6-5 and TRBJ1-1, with D maybe TRBD1 (6 bases). CDR3 length equals 13 residues. Between the trimmed V and J ends, which lost 2 bases and 8 bases, there was a span of 12 bases. Germline assignment: CDR1 MNHEY and CDR2 SVGAGI. The CDR3 coding sequence is TGTGCCAGCAGTTACCTACAGGGAACCGAAGCTTTCTTT. Translation gives CASSYLQGTEAFF.

The sample holds a few counts of this clone. A much larger clone lies one base from this, so it may be a read error. The chain is built from TRBV7-9 and TRBJ1-5; no firm D call. The CDR3 is 12 amino acids. The V end was cut by 1 base, the J end by 6 bases, with 4 bases between. In germline, CDR1 is SEHNR, CDR2 FQNEAQ (reference sequence). DNA for the CDR3: TGTGCCAGCAGCTTAGGGGGTCAGCCCCAGCATTTT. Translation gives CASSLGGQPQHF.

The chain uses TRBV4-3 and TRBJ2-7; possible D gene TRBD1, 6 bases. The CDR3 is made up of 17 amino acids. Germline V gene sequence: CDR1 LGHNA, CDR2 YSLEER. V dropped 0 bases and J dropped 5 bases, with 20 bases sitting between them. CDR3 loop: CASSQDLEGDMGHEQYF. The CDR3 DNA follows: TGCGCCAGCAGCCAAGATCTTGAAGGGGACATGGGCCACGAGCAGTACTTC.

The chain recombines TRBV6-5 with TRBJ1-3, with D unresolved. Germline V CDR1 and CDR2: MNHEY, SVGAGI. Deletions cut 5 bases from V and 2 bases from J, with 10 bases between. The CDR3 sequence is 14 residues long. CDR3 sequence reads: CASSPRRAGNTIYF. The CDR3, as DNA: TGTGCCAGCAGTCCCCGCCGCGCTGGAAACACCATATATTTT.

J is TRBJ2-1 and V is TRBV6-5; D may match TRBD1 or TRBD2 (5 bases each). CDR3 length: 13 residues. V lost 2 bases and J 5 bases, leaving 7 bases between the germline ends. The germline V gene has CDR1 MNHEY and CDR2 SVGAGI. The DNA for the CDR3 is TGTGCCAGCAGTTACGGGACCAACAATGAGCAGTTCTTC. Translation: CASSYGTNNEQFF.

This clone was counted only a few times. The J gene is TRBJ1-1, the V gene TRBV7-9; TRBD1 might be the D (5 bases). The germline V gene has CDR1 SEHNR and CDR2 FQNEAQ (reference sequence). The CDR3 covers 14 residues. The V gene lost 4 bases and the J gene lost 5 bases, with 14 bases spanning the gap. CDR3 nucleotide sequence: TGTGCCAGCAGCTCCCTGATAGGGGAAACTGAAGCTTTCTTT. It codes for CASSSLIGETEAFF.

The V and J genes are TRBV25-1 and TRBJ2-7; TRBD2 agrees at 9 bases. Germline V gene data show CDR1 as MGHDK and CDR2 as SYGVNS. CDR3 length equals 15 residues. Unmatched junction bases numbered 5, after V lost 3 bases and J lost 2 bases. CDR3 in amino acids: CASSELASGTYEQYF. In nucleotides, the CDR3 is TGTGCCAGCAGTGAGTTAGCTAGCGGGACCTACGAGCAGTACTTC.

The V gene is TRBV4-3, the J gene TRBJ1-4, with no clear D. CDR3 length equals 16 residues. Trimming stripped 0 bases from V and 8 bases from J, with 16 bases between. Germline assignment: CDR1 LGHNA and CDR2 YSLEER. CDR3 region: CASSQDGRRGDEKLFF. CDR3 coding DNA: TGCGCCAGCAGCCAAGATGGGAGGCGAGGAGACGAAAAACTGTTTTTT.

V usage is TRBV28 and J usage is TRBJ2-7; 7 nucleotides line up with TRBD2. This CDR3 is built from 14 residues. Germline lookup yields CDR1 MDHEN and CDR2 SYDVKM. Trimming took 6 bases from V and 6 from J; bases not matched to a gene: 11. CDR3 bases: TGTGCCAGCAGAGTTGGGGGGGACCGATTCGAGCAGTACTTC. As protein: CASRVGGDRFEQYF.

CDR3 region: CASSYRDTHWPQHF. Here the CDR3 DNA reads TGTGCCAGCAGTTACCGGGACACCCACTGGCCCCAGCATTTT. The J gene is TRBJ1-5, the V gene TRBV6-5, with D possibly matching TRBD1 (6 bases). V was trimmed by 2 bases and J by 9 bases, leaving 14 bases between them. This CDR3 is 14 amino acids long. The germline CDR1 and CDR2 sequences are MNHEY and SVGAGI.